This TCR beta chain was recorded in a study of T-cell memory formation after mild COVID-19. CDR3 length: 16 amino acids. The germline V gene encodes CDR1 SEHNR and CDR2 FQNEAQ (reference sequence). The ends were cut back, 5 bases at V and 0 bases at J, with 15 bases in the middle. This clonotype has just a few counts. No antigen is known for it. TCRdb passed the 5' RACE reads through MiXCR, listing each CDR3 protein once. The repertoire includes approximately 300,000 distinct CDR3 sequences, approximately 15% of them detected once, and about a fifth sits in the top ten. Whole-study results and caveats: Second-wave clones peaking on day 37 lacked confirmed SARS-CoV-2 specificity. There was a balanced CD4/CD8 profile in clones contracting day 15 to 85, and later expanders leaned CD4+.

Specimen: PBMCs or a T cell subset sorted from them (not recorded which). The genes are TRBV7-9 and TRBJ2-3; D gene ambiguous. The receptor was derived from a man younger than 35 who had mild COVID-19 (a few samples of this study predate the infection). Cell type and time point are not known. This chain's CDR3 is CASSPRSTISTDTQYF. CDR3 bases: TGTGCCAGCAGCCCGAGGAGCACCATTAGCACAGATACGCAGTATTTT. The whole variable domain, remainder taken from reference TRBV7-9 and TRBJ2-3, is DTGVSQNPRHKITKRGQNVTFRCDPISEHNRLYWYRQTLGQGPEFLTYFQNEAQLEKSRLLSDRFSAERPKGSFSTLEIQRTEQGDSAMYLCASSPRSTISTDTQYFGPGTRLTVL.